Listed below are T cell receptor beta chains from one sample, sequenced in a study of blood T cell repertoires in COVID-19. The assay was immunoSEQ multiplex PCR, and TCRdb's table has in-frame clones only and misses some. Here the sample spans 230,000 or so clones, roughly 88% being singletons. The specimen sequenced was PBMCs or T cells enriched from blood (not recorded which). These TCRs come from a woman between 35 and 50 years old with acute COVID-19. CDR3s include the opening cysteine and the closing phenylalanine or tryptophan. Each record gives: V gene, D gene, clone size, J gene, CDR3 protein, CDR3 DNA. The D gene is left open where the match is weak. For some rows the clone size is stated as once, few or many, or as a class when expanded; others skip it.

>TRBV2|TRBD2|.|TRBJ2-5
CASRREPQETQYF
TGTGCCAGCAGGCGGGAGCCACAAGAGACCCAGTACTTC
>TRBV6-6|TRBD2|.|TRBJ2-7
CASTYGGSSYEQYF
TGTGCCAGCACCTACGGCGGGAGCTCCTACGAGCAGTACTTC
>TRBV7-2|.|once|TRBJ2-7
CASSSGSQTHYYEQYF
TGTGCCAGCAGCTCCGGGTCGCAGACCCATTATTACGAGCAGTACTTC
>TRBV7-2|TRBD1|.|TRBJ1-4
CASSANRGENEKLFF
TGTGCCAGCAGCGCCAACAGGGGAGAAAATGAAAAACTGTTTTTT
>TRBV9|.|.|TRBJ2-5
CASSVGDSTAQYF
TGTGCCAGCAGCGTGGGGGACTCGACAGCCCAGTACTTC
>TRBV7-9|.|.|TRBJ1-1
CASSLSFGEAFF
TGTGCCAGCAGCTTAAGTTTCGGGGAAGCTTTCTTT
>TRBV10-3|TRBD1|.|TRBJ2-7
CAISEAGGQYEQYF
TGTGCCATCAGTGAAGCAGGGGGCCAGTACGAGCAGTACTTC
>TRBV6-5|.|.|TRBJ2-4
CASSSRQAAGDIQYF
TGTGCCAGCAGTTCCAGGCAGGCGGCCGGGGACATTCAGTACTTC
>TRBV12-5|TRBD2|.|TRBJ2-1
CASGLPRLAGLEQFF
TGTGCTAGTGGTTTGCCCCGACTAGCGGGGCTTGAGCAGTTCTTC
>TRBV6-1|.|.|TRBJ1-3
CASRRGGSGNTIYF
TGTGCCAGCAGGAGGGGAGGATCCGGAAACACCATATATTTT
>TRBV5-6|.|.|TRBJ2-3
CASSSGLQGEFTDTQYF
TGTGCCAGCAGTTCCGGGCTACAGGGCGAGTTCACAGATACGCAGTATTTT
>TRBV6-2/TRBV6-3|.|.|TRBJ1-5
CASSMGGTQHF
TGTGCCAGCAGTATGGGGGGTACCCAGCATTTT
>TRBV6-6|TRBD1|few|TRBJ1-4
CASRRGPAGEKLFF
TGTGCCAGCAGAAGGGGGCCTGCGGGCGAAAAACTGTTTTTT
>TRBV5-1|TRBD1|.|TRBJ2-2
CASSKTGVDGELFF
TGCGCCAGCAGCAAGACAGGGGTTGACGGGGAGCTGTTTTTT
>TRBV7-8|.|.|TRBJ1-1
CASSPGPPEAFF
TGTGCCAGCAGCCCAGGGCCCCCTGAAGCTTTCTTT
>TRBV30|.|.|TRBJ2-4
CAWSPQDIQYF
TGTGCCTGGAGTCCCCAGGACATTCAGTACTTC
>TRBV7-2|.|.|TRBJ2-2
CASSPRGGNGELFF
TGTGCCAGCAGCCCTAGGGGGGGGAACGGGGAGCTGTTTTTT
>TRBV29-1|.|.|TRBJ2-5
CSVDRGRGGRETQYF
TGCAGCGTTGACAGGGGGCGCGGGGGTAGAGAGACCCAGTACTTC
>TRBV5-1|TRBD2|.|TRBJ2-3
CASSSGLAGGLSTDTQYF
TGCGCCAGCAGCTCTGGACTAGCGGGGGGCCTAAGCACAGATACGCAGTATTTT
>TRBV19|TRBD1|.|TRBJ2-2
CASSWTGADGELFF
TGTGCCAGTAGTTGGACAGGGGCGGACGGGGAGCTGTTTTTT
>TRBV7-2|TRBD1|once|TRBJ1-4
CASSLDGTGAEKLFF
TGTGCCAGCAGCTTAGATGGGACAGGGGCTGAAAAACTGTTTTTT
>TRBV18|TRBD1|.|TRBJ2-7
CASSQGQGLHEQYF
TGTGCCAGCTCACAAGGACAGGGTCTCCACGAGCAGTACTTC
>TRBV13|TRBD1|.|TRBJ1-1
CASRSFRGTEAFF
TGTGCCAGCAGGTCTTTCAGGGGGACTGAAGCTTTCTTT
>TRBV7-9|.|.|TRBJ1-2
CASSLGGDGYTF
TGTGCCAGCAGCTTAGGTGGAGATGGCTACACCTTC
>TRBV5-1|TRBD1|.|TRBJ2-7
CASRLLTGGYEQYF
TGCGCCAGCAGGCTTCTGACAGGGGGCTACGAGCAGTACTTC
>TRBV12-5|.|.|TRBJ1-2
CASGLVLGLYTF
TGTGCTAGTGGTTTGGTACTGGGACTCTACACCTTC
>TRBV5-1|TRBD2|.|TRBJ2-1
CASSLIAGGSYNEQFF
TGCGCCAGCAGCCTGATAGCGGGGGGCTCCTACAATGAGCAGTTCTTC
>TRBV6-2/TRBV6-3|TRBD1|.|TRBJ2-5
CASSSNRGTQETQYF
TGTGCCAGCAGTTCCAACAGGGGCACACAAGAGACCCAGTACTTC
>TRBV2|.|.|TRBJ1-2
CASLRQLGGYTF
TGTGCCAGTCTAAGACAGTTAGGGGGCTACACCTTC